This T cell receptor (beta chain) was retrieved from a study of response to subunit inactivated influenza vaccine. Study conclusions and caveats: Few new T cells, the authors suggested, are recruited by each seasonal influenza vaccination.

Concerning this clonotype: Its cognate antigen is unknown.

V lost 1 base to trimming and J lost 6 bases; unmatched junction nucleotides: 6. CDR1 is SGHTA and CDR2 is FQGNSA in the germline V gene. The CDR3 consists of 15 residues. TCRdb re-called the RT-PCR reads through MiXCR, storing one row per CDR3 protein. This table holds more than 700,000 distinct CDR3 sequences, 21% found once. The receptor's source is a man aged 45-60 years who received an inactivated influenza vaccine. Sequenced material: PBMCs from blood, taken approximately 5 days after vaccination. V is TRBV7-2 and J is TRBJ2-5, with 9 bases aligning to TRBD1. This CDR3 is CASSLEGTGWQTQYF. The DNA of the CDR3 is TGTGCCAGCAGCTTAGAAGGGACAGGGTGGCAGACCCAGTACTTC. Supplemented by reference TRBV7-2 and TRBJ2-5, the full variable domain reads GAGVSQSPSNKVTEKGKDVELRCDPISGHTALYWYRQSLGQGLEFLIYFQGNSAPDKSGLPSDRFSAERTGGSVSTLTIQRTQQEDSAVYLCASSLEGTGWQTQYFGPGTRLLVL.